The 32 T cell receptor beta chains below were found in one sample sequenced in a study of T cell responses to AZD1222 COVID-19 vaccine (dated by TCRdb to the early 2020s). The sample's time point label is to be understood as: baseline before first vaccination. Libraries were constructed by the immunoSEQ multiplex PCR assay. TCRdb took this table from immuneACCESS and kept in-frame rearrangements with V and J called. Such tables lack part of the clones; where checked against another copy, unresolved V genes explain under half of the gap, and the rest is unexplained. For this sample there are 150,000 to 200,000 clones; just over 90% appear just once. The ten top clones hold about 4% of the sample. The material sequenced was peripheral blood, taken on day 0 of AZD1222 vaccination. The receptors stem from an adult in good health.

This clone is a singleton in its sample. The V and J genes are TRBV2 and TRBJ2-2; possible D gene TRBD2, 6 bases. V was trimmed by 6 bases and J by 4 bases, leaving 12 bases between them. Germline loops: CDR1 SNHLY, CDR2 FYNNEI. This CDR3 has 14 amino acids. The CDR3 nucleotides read TGTGCCAGCAGGCCCGGGACTCCCACCGGGGAGCTGTTTTTT. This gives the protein CASRPGTPTGELFF.

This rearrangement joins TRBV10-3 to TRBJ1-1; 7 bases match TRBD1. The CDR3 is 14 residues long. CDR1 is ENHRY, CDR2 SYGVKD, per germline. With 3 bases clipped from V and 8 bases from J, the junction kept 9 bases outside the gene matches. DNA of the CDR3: TGTGCCATCAGTGATCCAACCAGGGGGTCCGAAGCTTTCTTT. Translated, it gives CAISDPTRGSEAFF.

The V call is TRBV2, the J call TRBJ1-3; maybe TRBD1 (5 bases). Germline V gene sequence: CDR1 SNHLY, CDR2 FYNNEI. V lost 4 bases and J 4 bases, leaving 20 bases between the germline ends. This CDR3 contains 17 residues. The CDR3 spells CASSGGPGRVAGNTIYF. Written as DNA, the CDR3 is TGTGCCAGCAGTGGGGGACCAGGGAGAGTCGCCGGAAACACCATATATTTT.

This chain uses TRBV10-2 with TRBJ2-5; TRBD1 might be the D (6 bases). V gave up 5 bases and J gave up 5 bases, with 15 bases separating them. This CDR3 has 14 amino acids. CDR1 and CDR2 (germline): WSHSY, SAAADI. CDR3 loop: CASSQQGRWETQYF. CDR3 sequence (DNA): TGCGCCAGCAGTCAACAGGGAAGGTGGGAGACCCAGTACTTC.

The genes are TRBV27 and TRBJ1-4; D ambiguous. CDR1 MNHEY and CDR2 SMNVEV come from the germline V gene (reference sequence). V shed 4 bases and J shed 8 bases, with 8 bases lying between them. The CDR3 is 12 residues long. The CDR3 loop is CASSYSGEKLFF. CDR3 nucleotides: TGTGCCAGCAGTTACTCGGGGGAAAAACTGTTTTTT.

CDR3 sequence reads: CASSYHNSYEQYF. The CDR3 DNA is TGTGCCAGCAGTTATCACAACTCCTACGAGCAGTACTTC. The V gene is TRBV6-5, the J gene TRBJ2-7; D gene unclear. V was shortened by 3 bases and J by 0 bases, with 6 bases between the two germline ends. The CDR3 has 13 residues. The V gene's germline CDR1 is MNHEY and CDR2 SVGAGI.

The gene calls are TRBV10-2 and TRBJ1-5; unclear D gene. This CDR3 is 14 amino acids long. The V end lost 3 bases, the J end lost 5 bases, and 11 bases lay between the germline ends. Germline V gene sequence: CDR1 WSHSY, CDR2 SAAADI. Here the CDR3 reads CASSESGLHQPQHF. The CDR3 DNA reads TGCGCCAGCAGTGAATCGGGGTTGCATCAGCCCCAGCATTTT.

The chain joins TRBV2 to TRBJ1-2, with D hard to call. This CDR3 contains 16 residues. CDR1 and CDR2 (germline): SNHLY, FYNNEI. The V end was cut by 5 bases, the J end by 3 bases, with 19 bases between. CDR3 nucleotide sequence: TGTGCCAGCAGTTGGCTCACCGCGGGTTTTGACTATGGCTACACCTTC. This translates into CASSWLTAGFDYGYTF.

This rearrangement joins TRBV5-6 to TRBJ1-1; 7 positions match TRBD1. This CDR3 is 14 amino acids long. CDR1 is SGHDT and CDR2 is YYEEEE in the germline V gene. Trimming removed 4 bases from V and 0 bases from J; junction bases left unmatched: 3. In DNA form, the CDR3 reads TGTGCCAGCAGCCGGACAGGCCTGAACACTGAAGCTTTCTTT. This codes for CASSRTGLNTEAFF.

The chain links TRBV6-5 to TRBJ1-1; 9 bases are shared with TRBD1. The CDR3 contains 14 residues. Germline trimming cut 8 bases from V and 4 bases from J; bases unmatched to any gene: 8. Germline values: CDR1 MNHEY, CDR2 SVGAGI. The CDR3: CASGLKQGATEAFF. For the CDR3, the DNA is TGTGCCAGCGGATTAAAACAGGGGGCCACTGAAGCTTTCTTT.

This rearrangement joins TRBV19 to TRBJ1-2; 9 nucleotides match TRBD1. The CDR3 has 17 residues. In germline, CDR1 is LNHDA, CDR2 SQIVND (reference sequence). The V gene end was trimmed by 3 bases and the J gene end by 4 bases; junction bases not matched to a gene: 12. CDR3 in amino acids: CASSIRRGDRDGYGYTF. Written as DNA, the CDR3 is TGTGCCAGTAGTATTAGGCGCGGGGACAGGGATGGCTATGGCTACACCTTC.

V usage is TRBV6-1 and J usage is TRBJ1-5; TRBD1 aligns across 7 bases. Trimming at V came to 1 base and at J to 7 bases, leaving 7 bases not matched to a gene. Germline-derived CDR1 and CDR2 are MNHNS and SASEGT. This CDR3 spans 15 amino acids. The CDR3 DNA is TGTGCCAGCAGTGAAGGAGGAGGGGGCGCGCAGCCCCAGCATTTT. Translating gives CASSEGGGGAQPQHF.

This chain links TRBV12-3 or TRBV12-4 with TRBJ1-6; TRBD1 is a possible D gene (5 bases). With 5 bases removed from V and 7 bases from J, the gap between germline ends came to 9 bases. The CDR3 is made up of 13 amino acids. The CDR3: CASSTRQNSPLHF. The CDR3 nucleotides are TGTGCCAGCAGTACCCGACAGAATTCACCCCTCCACTTT.

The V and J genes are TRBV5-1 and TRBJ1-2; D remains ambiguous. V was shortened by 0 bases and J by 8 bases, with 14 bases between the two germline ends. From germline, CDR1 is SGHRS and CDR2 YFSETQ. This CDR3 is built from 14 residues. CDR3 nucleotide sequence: TGCGCCAGCAGCTTGGTTGGACCCGGAGAGGGCTACACCTTC. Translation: CASSLVGPGEGYTF.

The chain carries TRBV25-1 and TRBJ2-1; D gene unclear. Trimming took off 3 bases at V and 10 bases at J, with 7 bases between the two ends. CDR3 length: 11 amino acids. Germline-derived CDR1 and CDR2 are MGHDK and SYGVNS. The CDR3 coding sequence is TGTGCCAGCAGTGATCTCAGGGAGCAGTTCTTC. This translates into CASSDLREQFF.

CDR3: CASSTVRQETQYF. CDR3 DNA sequence: TGTGCCAGTAGTACCGTCAGGCAAGAGACCCAGTACTTC. V usage is TRBV19 and J usage is TRBJ2-5; no clear D gene. The germline V gene has CDR1 LNHDA and CDR2 SQIVND (reference sequence). The CDR3 is 13 amino acids. The V end was cut by 4 bases, the J end by 2 bases, with 8 bases between.

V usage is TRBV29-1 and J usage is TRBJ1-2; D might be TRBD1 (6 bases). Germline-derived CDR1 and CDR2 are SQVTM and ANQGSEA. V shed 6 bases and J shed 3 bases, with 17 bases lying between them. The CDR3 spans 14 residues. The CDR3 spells CSVLTSQGYYGYTF. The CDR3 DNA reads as TGCAGCGTCCTTACGTCCCAGGGGTACTATGGCTACACCTTC.

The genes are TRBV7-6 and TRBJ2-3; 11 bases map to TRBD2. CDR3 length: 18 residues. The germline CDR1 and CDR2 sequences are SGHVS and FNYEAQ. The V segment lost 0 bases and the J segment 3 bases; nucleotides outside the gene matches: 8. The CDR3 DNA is TGTGCCAGCAGCTTAGCCGCTAGCGGGGGGATGAGAACAGATACGCAGTATTTT. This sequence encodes CASSLAASGGMRTDTQYF. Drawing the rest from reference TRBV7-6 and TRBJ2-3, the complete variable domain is GAGVSQSPRYKVTKRGQDVALRCDPISGHVSLYWYRQALGQGPEFLTYFNYEAQQDKSGLPNDRFSAERPEGSISTLTIQRTEQRDSAMYRCASSLAASGGMRTDTQYFGPGTRLTVL.

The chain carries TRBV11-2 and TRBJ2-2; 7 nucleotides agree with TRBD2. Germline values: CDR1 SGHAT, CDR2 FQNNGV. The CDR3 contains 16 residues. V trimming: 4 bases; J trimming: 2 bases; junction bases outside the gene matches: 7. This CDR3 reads CASSSLGGGNTGELFF. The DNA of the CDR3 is TGTGCCAGCAGCTCCCTTGGGGGGGGAAACACCGGGGAGCTGTTTTTT.

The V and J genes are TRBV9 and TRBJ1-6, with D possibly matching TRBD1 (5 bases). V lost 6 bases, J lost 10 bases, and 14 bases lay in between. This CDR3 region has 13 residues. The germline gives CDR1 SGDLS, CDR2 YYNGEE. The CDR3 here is CASNGGIRSPLHF. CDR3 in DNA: TGTGCCAGCAATGGGGGTATTAGGTCACCCCTCCACTTT.

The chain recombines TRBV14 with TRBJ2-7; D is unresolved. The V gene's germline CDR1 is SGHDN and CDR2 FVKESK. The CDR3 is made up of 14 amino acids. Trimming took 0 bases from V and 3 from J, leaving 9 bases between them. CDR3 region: CASSQDRLDYEQYF. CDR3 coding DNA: TGTGCCAGCAGCCAAGATAGACTTGACTACGAGCAGTACTTC.

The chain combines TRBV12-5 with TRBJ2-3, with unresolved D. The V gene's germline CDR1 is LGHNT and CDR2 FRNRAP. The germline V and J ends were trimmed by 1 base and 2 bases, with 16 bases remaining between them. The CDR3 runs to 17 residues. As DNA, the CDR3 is TGTGCTAGTGGTTTGGACCGAATCGCTACTGCCACAGATACGCAGTATTTT. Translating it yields CASGLDRIATATDTQYF.

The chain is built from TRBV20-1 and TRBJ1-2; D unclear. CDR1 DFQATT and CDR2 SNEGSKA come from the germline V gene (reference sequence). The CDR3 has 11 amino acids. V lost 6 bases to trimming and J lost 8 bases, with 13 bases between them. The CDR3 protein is CSAPIEGGYTF. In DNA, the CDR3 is TGCAGTGCGCCAATAGAAGGAGGCTACACCTTC.

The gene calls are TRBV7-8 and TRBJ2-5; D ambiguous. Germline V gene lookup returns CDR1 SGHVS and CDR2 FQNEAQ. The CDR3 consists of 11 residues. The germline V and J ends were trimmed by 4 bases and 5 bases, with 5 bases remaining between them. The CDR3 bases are TGTGCCAGCAGCTCCGTGGAGACCCAGTACTTC. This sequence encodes CASSSVETQYF.

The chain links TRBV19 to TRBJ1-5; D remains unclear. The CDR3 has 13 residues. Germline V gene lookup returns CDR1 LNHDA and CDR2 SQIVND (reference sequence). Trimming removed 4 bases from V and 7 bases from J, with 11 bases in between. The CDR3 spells CASSTQNKQPQHF. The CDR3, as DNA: TGTGCCAGTAGTACCCAGAACAAACAGCCCCAGCATTTT.

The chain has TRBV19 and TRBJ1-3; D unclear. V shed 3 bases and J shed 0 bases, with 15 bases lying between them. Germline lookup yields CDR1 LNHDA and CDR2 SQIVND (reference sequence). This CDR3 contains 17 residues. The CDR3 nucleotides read TGTGCCAGTAGTATGATCGGGCCTCTGAGCTCTGGAAACACCATATATTTT. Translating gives CASSMIGPLSSGNTIYF.

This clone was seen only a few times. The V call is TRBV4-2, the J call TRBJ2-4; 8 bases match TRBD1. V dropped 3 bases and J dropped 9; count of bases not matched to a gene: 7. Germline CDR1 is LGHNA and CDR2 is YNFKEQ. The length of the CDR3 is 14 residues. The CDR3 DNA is TGTGCCAGCAGCCAGGACAGGGTAGTCAGCATTCAGTACTTC. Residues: CASSQDRVVSIQYF.

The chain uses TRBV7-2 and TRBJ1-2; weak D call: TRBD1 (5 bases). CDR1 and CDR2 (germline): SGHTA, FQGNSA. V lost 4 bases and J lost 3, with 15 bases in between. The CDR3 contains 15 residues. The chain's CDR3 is CASSSSITGDYGYTF. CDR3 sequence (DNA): TGTGCCAGCAGCTCGAGCATTACAGGAGACTATGGCTACACCTTC.

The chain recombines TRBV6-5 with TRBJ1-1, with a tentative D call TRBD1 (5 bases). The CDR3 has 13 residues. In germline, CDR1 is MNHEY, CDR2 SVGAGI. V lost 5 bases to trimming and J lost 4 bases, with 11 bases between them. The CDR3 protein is CASSPSGSTEAFF. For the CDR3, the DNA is TGTGCCAGCAGTCCCTCAGGGAGCACTGAAGCTTTCTTT.

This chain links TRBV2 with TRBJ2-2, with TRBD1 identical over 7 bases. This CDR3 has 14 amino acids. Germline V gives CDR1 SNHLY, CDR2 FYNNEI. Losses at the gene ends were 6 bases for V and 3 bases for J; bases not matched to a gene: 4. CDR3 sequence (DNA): TGTGCCAGCAGGAGGGGGCGCGACACCGGGGAGCTGTTTTTT. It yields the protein CASRRGRDTGELFF.

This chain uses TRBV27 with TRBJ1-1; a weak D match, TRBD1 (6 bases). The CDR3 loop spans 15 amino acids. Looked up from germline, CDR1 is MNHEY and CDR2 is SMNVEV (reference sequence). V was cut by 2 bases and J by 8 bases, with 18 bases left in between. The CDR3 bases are TGTGCCAGCAGTTTAGGTAGAGGACAGAACCTCGAAGCTTTCTTT. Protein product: CASSLGRGQNLEAFF.

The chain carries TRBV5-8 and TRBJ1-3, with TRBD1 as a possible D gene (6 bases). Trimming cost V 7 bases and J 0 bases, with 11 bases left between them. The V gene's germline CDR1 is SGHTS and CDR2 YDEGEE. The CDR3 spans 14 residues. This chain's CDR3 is CASGRQVSGNTIYF. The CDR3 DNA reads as TGTGCCAGCGGTAGACAGGTCTCTGGAAACACCATATATTTT. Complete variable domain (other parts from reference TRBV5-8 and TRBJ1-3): EAGVTQSPTHLIKTRGQQATLRCSPISGHTSVYWYQQALGLGLQFLLWYDEGEERNRGNFPPRFSGRQFPNYSSELNVNALELEDSALYLCASGRQVSGNTIYFGEGSWLTVV.